This note documents a single T cell receptor beta chain sequence. In the authors' workflow: Quantification of nucleated cells was approximated via reference gene primer amplification. Produced via immunoSEQ multiplex PCR; TCRdb's table is partial and in-frame only. That table is the source of V, J and clone size, and D and trimming were worked out from the DNA. The data hold about 20,000 clones, with around four fifths observed a single time. This sample is part of a study of blood T cell repertoires in COVID-19. At the level of the study: Whether acute or convalescent, the COVID-19 samples came from the United States, Italy and Spain. Nucleic acid was either cDNA or gDNA, and it came from T cells, B-cell-depleted T cells, or PBMCs.

Sequencing was performed on peripheral blood. The receptor's source is an elderly man with active or convalescent COVID-19.

CDR3 coding DNA: TGCGCCAGCAGTTCCCCCGAGGTAAACACCGGGGAGCTGTTTTTT. Translating gives CASSSPEVNTGELFF. The chain recombines TRBV5-1 with TRBJ2-2; unclear D gene. The CDR3 covers 15 residues. The V gene's germline CDR1 is SGHRS and CDR2 YFSETQ. V was shortened by 5 bases and J by 2 bases, with 13 bases between the two germline ends. The full variable domain, rest sourced from reference TRBV5-1 and TRBJ2-2, is KAGVTQTPRYLIKTRGQQVTLSCSPISGHRSVSWYQQTPGQGLQFLFEYFSETQRNKGNFPGRFSGRQFSNSRSEMNVSTLELGDSALYLCASSSPEVNTGELFFGEGSRLTVL.